This passage covers 13 T cell receptor beta chains from one sample sequenced in a study of identical twins. TCRdb re-derived calls from the 5' RACE reads in MiXCR, one entry per CDR3 protein. The sample lists fewer than 900,000 distinct CDR3 sequences, 15% to 20% seen once, with around 12% in the top ten. These sequences were also reported in another study, on T cells expressing NK-cell markers.

The specimen sequenced was PBMCs. These receptors were collected from a woman between 18 and 29 years old in good health.

The CDR3 loop is CASSFPDGETQYF. The CDR3 DNA reads as TGCGCCAGCAGCTTCCCGGATGGGGAGACCCAGTACTTC. The gene calls are TRBV5-1 and TRBJ2-5; D ambiguous. V lost 2 bases to trimming and J lost 5 bases, with 10 bases between them. Germline V gene lookup returns CDR1 SGHRS and CDR2 YFSETQ. The CDR3 consists of 13 residues.

The chain carries TRBV9 and TRBJ2-2; no reliable D call. V lost 0 bases to trimming and J lost 6 bases, with 6 bases between them. Germline CDR1 is SGDLS and CDR2 is YYNGEE. This CDR3 is built from 13 residues. The CDR3 here is CASSVVPSGELFF. The CDR3, as DNA: TGTGCCAGCAGCGTAGTTCCATCCGGGGAGCTGTTTTTT. The full variable domain, rest sourced from reference TRBV9 and TRBJ2-2, is DSGVTQTPKHLITATGQRVTLRCSPRSGDLSVYWYQQSLDQGLQFLIQYYNGEERAKGNILERFSAQQFPDLHSELNLSSLELGDSALYFCASSVVPSGELFFGEGSRLTVL.

This clonotype was observed a handful of times. This chain links TRBV18 with TRBJ2-7; D is ambiguous. CDR1 is KGHSH, CDR2 LQKENI, per germline. V was pared by 0 bases and J by 7 bases, with 7 bases between. The CDR3 is made up of 12 amino acids. The CDR3 region has the DNA TGTGCCAGCTCACCACCCGCCAGAGAGCAGTACTTC. It codes for CASSPPAREQYF. Full variable domain (missing parts from reference TRBV18 and TRBJ2-7): NAGVMQNPRHLVRRRGQEARLRCSPMKGHSHVYWYRQLPEEGLKFMVYLQKENIIDESGMPKERFSAEFPKEGPSILRIQQVVRGDSAAYFCASSPPAREQYFGPGTRLTVT.

This chain joins TRBV20-1 and TRBJ2-4; TRBD1 matches 10 bases. Germline CDR1 reads DFQATT; CDR2 reads SNEGSKA (reference sequence). With V trimmed by 6 bases and J by 5 bases, 4 bases remained unmatched. The CDR3 spans 13 residues. The CDR3 DNA sequence: TGCAGTGCGTTAGGGACAGGGGAAAACATTCAGTACTTC. This encodes CSALGTGENIQYF.

The rearrangement joins TRBV20-1 to TRBJ2-5; D might be TRBD2 (6 bases). Germline V gene data show CDR1 as DFQATT and CDR2 as SNEGSKA (reference sequence). Deletions cut 2 bases from V and 3 bases from J, with 10 bases between. The CDR3 spans 13 residues. Written as DNA, the CDR3 is TGCAGTGCTAGAAGCAGGGAGGAAGAGACCCAGTACTTC. Translation gives CSARSREEETQYF.

J is TRBJ2-5 and V is TRBV12-3 or TRBV12-4, with 10 bases identical to TRBD2. V was pared by 3 bases and J by 5 bases, with 6 bases of the junction left unmatched. This CDR3 has 15 residues. The CDR3 nucleotides read TGTGCCAGCAGTTTCCCTAGCGGGAGAGAGGAGACCCAGTACTTC. Translating it yields CASSFPSGREETQYF.

This clonotype has a handful of counts. This chain links TRBV5-1 with TRBJ2-7; D possibly corresponds to TRBD2 (6 bases). CDR1 and CDR2 from the germline V gene are SGHRS and YFSETQ. This CDR3 is 15 amino acids long. V lost 1 base to trimming and J lost 6 bases, with 17 bases between them. The CDR3 reads CASSLFLTGEVEQYF. CDR3 nucleotides: TGCGCCAGCAGCTTGTTTCTCACGGGGGAGGTCGAGCAGTACTTC.

This clonotype was seen more than once but under ten times. The chain uses TRBV29-1 and TRBJ2-2; TRBD1 matches at 7 bases. This CDR3 spans 14 amino acids. Germline values: CDR1 SQVTM, CDR2 ANQGSEA. V lost 6 bases, J lost 2 bases, and 6 bases stayed unmatched. CDR3 DNA sequence: TGCAGCGTGTTTGGGACAGTAAACACCGGGGAGCTGTTTTTT. Translated: CSVFGTVNTGELFF.

This clonotype showed up many times. V is TRBV12-3 or TRBV12-4 and J is TRBJ2-5; D is ambiguous. The CDR3 loop spans 13 amino acids. V lost 3 bases and J 3 bases, leaving 8 bases between the germline ends. Here the CDR3 reads CASSFPAEETQYF. For the CDR3, the DNA is TGTGCCAGCAGTTTTCCGGCAGAAGAGACCCAGTACTTC.

This clonotype was counted a few times. The chain recombines TRBV10-3 with TRBJ2-1, with 12 bases aligning to TRBD2. There are 15 residues in the CDR3. From germline, CDR1 is ENHRY and CDR2 SYGVKD. V trimming: 11 bases; J trimming: 2 bases; junction bases outside the gene matches: 7. CDR3 bases: TGTGCCGCCGCTAGCGGGAGGGTAACCTACAATGAGCAGTTCTTC. Protein: CAAASGRVTYNEQFF.

This clonotype was found a few times. The chain carries TRBV5-1 and TRBJ2-2; D is unresolved. Per germline, CDR1 SGHRS and CDR2 YFSETQ. V shed 0 bases and J shed 0 bases, with 6 bases lying between them. This CDR3 region has 15 residues. The CDR3 reads CASSLAHSNTGELFF. The CDR3 DNA follows: TGCGCCAGCAGCTTGGCTCATTCGAACACCGGGGAGCTGTTTTTT.

The chain recombines TRBV5-1 with TRBJ2-7; D call uncertain. Trimming stripped 2 bases from V and 3 bases from J, with 9 bases between. The length of the CDR3 is 13 residues. Germline loops: CDR1 SGHRS, CDR2 YFSETQ. CDR3 sequence (DNA): TGCGCCAGCAGCTTCCAGGTCCACTACGAGCAGTACTTC. This gives the protein CASSFQVHYEQYF.

The chain has TRBV19 and TRBJ2-4; 9 bases align to TRBD2. Per germline, CDR1 LNHDA and CDR2 SQIVND (reference sequence). The J segment lost 6 bases and the V segment lost 5 bases, leaving 8 bases of the junction unmatched. The CDR3 loop spans 15 amino acids. The CDR3 coding sequence is TGTGCCAGTAGTCCCGGAGTAGCGGGGGTAAACATTCAGTACTTC. Its translation: CASSPGVAGVNIQYF.